The 4 T cell receptor beta chains below come from one sample, sequenced in a study of blood T cell repertoires in COVID-19. Some clones are missing from TCRdb's copy, which holds only in-frame ones; the method was immunoSEQ multiplex PCR. The data hold around 160,000 clones, with approximately 86% observed a single time. The specimen was peripheral blood. These TCRs come from a man in his 60s with acute or convalescent COVID-19.

The CDR3 region has the DNA TGCGCCAGCAGCCCCGGACAGGGCCGGACCTACGAGCAGTACTTC. It specifies CASSPGQGRTYEQYF. J is TRBJ2-7 and V is TRBV5-1; TRBD1 aligns across 8 bases. Germline-derived CDR1 and CDR2 are SGHRS and YFSETQ. The CDR3 is 15 amino acids. J was trimmed by 2 bases and V by 4 bases; bases with no gene match: 8.

With regard to this clone: The same CDR3 also results from other DNA sequences found in this sample. The gene calls are TRBV5-1 and TRBJ1-3; D gene unclear. Deletions cut 0 bases from V and 0 bases from J, with 7 bases between. Germline CDR1 and CDR2: SGHRS and YFSETQ. This CDR3 has 15 amino acids. CDR3 DNA sequence: TGCGCCAGCAGCTTGGCCGGAGGCTCTGGAAACACCATATATTTT. Its translation: CASSLAGGSGNTIYF.

The CDR3 loop reads CASSQTEGSSYEQYF. The CDR3 bases are TGCGCCAGCAGCCAAACGGAGGGGAGCTCCTACGAGCAGTACTTC. The chain couples TRBV4-1 to TRBJ2-7; TRBD2 is a possible D gene (6 bases). The germline V gene encodes CDR1 MGHRA and CDR2 YSYEKL. The CDR3 is made up of 15 amino acids. V was pared by 2 bases and J by 0 bases, with 11 bases between.

The chain joins TRBV5-1 to TRBJ2-5; 9 nucleotides align to TRBD2. The junction had 8 bases not matched to a gene; V was cut back by 0 bases and J by 5 bases. Germline V lookup: CDR1 SGHRS, CDR2 YFSETQ. This CDR3 is built from 16 residues. The CDR3 nucleotides read TGCGCCAGCAGCTTGGCAACTAGCGGGCCTTGGGAGACCCAGTACTTC. Protein: CASSLATSGPWETQYF. Full variable domain (outside the CDR3, taken from reference TRBV5-1 and TRBJ2-5): KAGVTQTPRYLIKTRGQQVTLSCSPISGHRSVSWYQQTPGQGLQFLFEYFSETQRNKGNFPGRFSGRQFSNSRSEMNVSTLELGDSALYLCASSLATSGPWETQYFGPGTRLLVL.